This T cell receptor (beta chain) is from a study of cytomegalovirus exposure and HLA in healthy donors. Primers included in the PCR were 60 Vbeta and 13 Jbeta primers. Libraries were prepared by immunoSEQ multiplex PCR; TCRdb keeps only in-frame clonotypes and omits some of them. Of more than 85,000 clones listed, roughly two thirds are singletons. This CDR3 is built from 13 residues. In germline, CDR1 is LNHDA, CDR2 SQIVND (reference sequence). The V and J ends lost 3 bases and 9 bases respectively, with 9 bases between them. The specimen sequenced was PBMCs. This chain links TRBV19 with TRBJ1-6, with a tentative D call TRBD1 (5 bases). This receptor was obtained from a female donor in good health and CMV-seronegative. As DNA, the CDR3 is TGTGCCAGTAGTATTAGGGGTAGTTCACCCCTCCACTTT. It specifies CASSIRGSSPLHF.